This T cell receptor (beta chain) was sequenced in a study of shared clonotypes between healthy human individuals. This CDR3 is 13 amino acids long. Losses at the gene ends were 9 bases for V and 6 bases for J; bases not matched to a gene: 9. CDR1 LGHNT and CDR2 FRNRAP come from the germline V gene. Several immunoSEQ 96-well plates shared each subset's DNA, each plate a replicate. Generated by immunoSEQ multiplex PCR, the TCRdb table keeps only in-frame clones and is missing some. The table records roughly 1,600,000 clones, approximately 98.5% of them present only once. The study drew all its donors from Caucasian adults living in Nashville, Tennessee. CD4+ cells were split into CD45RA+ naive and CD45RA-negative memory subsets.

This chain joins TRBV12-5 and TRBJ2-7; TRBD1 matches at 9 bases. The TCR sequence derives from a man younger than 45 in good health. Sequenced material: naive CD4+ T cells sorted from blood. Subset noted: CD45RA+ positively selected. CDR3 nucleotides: TGTGCTAGGCGGAAGGGACAGGGAGGCGAGCAGTACTTC. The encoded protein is CARRKGQGGEQYF.